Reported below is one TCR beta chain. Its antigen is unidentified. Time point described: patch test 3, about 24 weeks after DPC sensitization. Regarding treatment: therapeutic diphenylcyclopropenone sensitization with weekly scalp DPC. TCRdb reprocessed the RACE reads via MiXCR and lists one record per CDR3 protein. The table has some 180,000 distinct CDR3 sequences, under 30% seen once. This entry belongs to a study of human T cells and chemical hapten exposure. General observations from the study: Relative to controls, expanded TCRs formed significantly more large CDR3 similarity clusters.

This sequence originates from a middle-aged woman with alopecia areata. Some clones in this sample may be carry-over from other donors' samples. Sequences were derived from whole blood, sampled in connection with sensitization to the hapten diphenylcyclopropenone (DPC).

DNA of the CDR3: TGTGCCAGCAGTTACTCCTCACTAGAGATAGCCGGCGAGCAGTACTTC. This translates into CASSYSSLEIAGEQYF. The chain links TRBV6-8 to TRBJ2-7, with a tentative D call TRBD2 (5 bases). V was shortened by 0 bases and J by 6 bases, with 18 bases between the two germline ends. This CDR3 has 16 residues. Germline lookup yields CDR1 MNHGY and CDR2 SAAAGT.